This TCR beta chain is drawn from a study of blood T cell repertoires in COVID-19. Study information: The United States, Italy and Spain were the sources of the acute and convalescent COVID-19 samples. PBMCs, B-cell-depleted T cells, or T cells were the source of the cDNA or gDNA that made up the material.

Germline lookup yields CDR1 SEHNR and CDR2 FQNEAQ (reference sequence). The V gene lost 5 bases and the J gene lost 2 bases, with 12 bases spanning the gap. CDR3 length: 14 amino acids. Libraries were prepared by immunoSEQ multiplex PCR; TCRdb keeps only in-frame clonotypes and omits some of them. Among approximately 70,000 clones listed, less than 85% were seen once. The origin of this receptor is a woman older than 75 with active or convalescent COVID-19. J is TRBJ2-5 and V is TRBV7-9, with D possibly being TRBD1 (5 bases). Sequenced sample: peripheral blood. In DNA, the CDR3 is TGTGCCAGCAGCCACCGACAGCTTCAAGAGACCCAGTACTTC. Protein product: CASSHRQLQETQYF.